A selection of T cell receptor beta chains follows, all from one sample in a study of spatial heterogeneity in lung cancer. TCRdb re-called the 5' RACE reads with MiXCR, one entry per CDR3 protein. Of 1,200 or so distinct CDR3 sequences in the sample, under 12% were seen once. The source material was lung tumor tissue, sampled at surgery. The receptors come from a male donor with early-stage non-small cell lung cancer. The CDR3 runs from the conserved cysteine through the conserved F or W. The D gene is left open where the match is weak. For some rows the clone size is stated as once, few or many, or as a class when expanded; others skip it.

V gene: TRBV7-2
D gene: .
clone size: large
J gene: TRBJ2-1
CDR3 protein: CASSLAADSSYNEQFF
CDR3 DNA: TGTGCCAGCAGCTTAGCTGCCGACAGCTCCTACAATGAGCAGTTCTTC

V gene: TRBV12-2
D gene: .
clone size: medium-sized
J gene: TRBJ2-3
CDR3 protein: CASRSEGLASTDTQYF
CDR3 DNA: TGTGCAAGTCGCTCTGAGGGGCTAGCTAGCACAGATACGCAGTATTTT

V gene: TRBV15
D gene: .
clone size: medium-sized
J gene: TRBJ1-5
CDR3 protein: CATSREEGGGRWFVPNSNQPQHF
CDR3 DNA: TGTGCCACCAGCAGAGAAGAGGGGGGCGGTCGTTGGTTTGTCCCGAATAGCAATCAGCCCCAGCATTTT

V gene: TRBV19
D gene: .
clone size: large
J gene: TRBJ2-5
CDR3 protein: CASKRQSEETQYF
CDR3 DNA: TGTGCCAGTAAGAGACAGTCCGAAGAGACCCAGTACTTC

V gene: TRBV7-9
D gene: TRBD1
clone size: many
J gene: TRBJ1-2
CDR3 protein: CASRQGESANYGYTF
CDR3 DNA: TGTGCCAGCAGACAGGGGGAGTCTGCTAACTATGGCTACACCTTC

V gene: TRBV4-2
D gene: TRBD1
clone size: .
J gene: TRBJ2-2
CDR3 protein: CASSQRTGATGELFF
CDR3 DNA: TGTGCCAGCAGCCAGAGGACAGGCGCCACCGGGGAGCTGTTTTTT

V gene: TRBV28
D gene: .
clone size: medium-sized
J gene: TRBJ1-2
CDR3 protein: CASRDGGQSYGYTF
CDR3 DNA: TGTGCCAGCAGAGACGGGGGGCAGTCCTATGGCTACACCTTC

V gene: TRBV27
D gene: TRBD1
clone size: large
J gene: TRBJ2-6
CDR3 protein: CASSLTPGQGLSGANVLTF
CDR3 DNA: TGTGCCAGCAGCCTTACCCCGGGACAGGGGCTCTCTGGGGCCAACGTCCTGACTTTC

V gene: TRBV28
D gene: .
clone size: medium-sized
J gene: TRBJ1-3
CDR3 protein: CASTDGNTIYF
CDR3 DNA: TGTGCCAGCACCGATGGAAACACCATATATTTT

V gene: TRBV28
D gene: .
clone size: medium-sized
J gene: TRBJ2-7
CDR3 protein: CASSIGVKQYF
CDR3 DNA: TGTGCCAGCAGTATAGGGGTTAAGCAGTACTTC

V gene: TRBV5-5
D gene: .
clone size: large
J gene: TRBJ1-5
CDR3 protein: CASSLSDTRNQPQHF
CDR3 DNA: TGTGCCAGCAGCTTGTCCGATACCCGCAATCAGCCCCAGCATTTT

V gene: TRBV5-1
D gene: .
clone size: medium-sized
J gene: TRBJ2-5
CDR3 protein: CASSFNSHQETQYF
CDR3 DNA: TGCGCCAGCAGCTTTAACAGCCACCAAGAGACCCAGTACTTC

V gene: TRBV15
D gene: .
clone size: large
J gene: TRBJ2-5
CDR3 protein: CATSRDYGLGEETQYF
CDR3 DNA: TGTGCCACCAGCAGAGATTATGGTTTGGGCGAAGAGACCCAGTACTTC

V gene: TRBV30
D gene: .
clone size: medium-sized
J gene: TRBJ2-2
CDR3 protein: CAWSVQRAGELFF
CDR3 DNA: TGTGCCTGGAGTGTACAAAGGGCCGGGGAGCTGTTTTTT

V gene: TRBV6-6
D gene: TRBD1
clone size: medium-sized
J gene: TRBJ2-3
CDR3 protein: CASRQGTDTQYF
CDR3 DNA: TGTGCCAGCAGACAGGGGACCGATACGCAGTATTTT

V gene: TRBV5-1
D gene: TRBD2
clone size: medium-sized
J gene: TRBJ2-7
CDR3 protein: CASSPSAGGPPWEQYF
CDR3 DNA: TGCGCCAGCAGCCCGTCGGCGGGAGGGCCCCCCTGGGAGCAGTACTTC

V gene: TRBV12-3/TRBV12-4
D gene: .
clone size: medium-sized
J gene: TRBJ2-2
CDR3 protein: CASRPSEGRELFF
CDR3 DNA: TGTGCCAGCAGGCCCTCTGAGGGGCGGGAGCTGTTTTTT

V gene: TRBV11-1
D gene: TRBD2
clone size: medium-sized
J gene: TRBJ2-7
CDR3 protein: CASSFGGRAYEQYF
CDR3 DNA: TGTGCCAGCAGCTTCGGCGGGAGGGCCTACGAGCAGTACTTC

V gene: TRBV6-5
D gene: .
clone size: medium-sized
J gene: TRBJ2-2
CDR3 protein: CASSRTAGRELFF
CDR3 DNA: TGTGCCAGCAGTCGGACCGCTGGAAGGGAGCTGTTTTTT

V gene: TRBV28
D gene: .
clone size: many
J gene: TRBJ2-7
CDR3 protein: CASSLRYEQYF
CDR3 DNA: TGTGCCAGCAGTTTGCGGTACGAGCAGTACTTC

V gene: TRBV4-2
D gene: .
clone size: many
J gene: TRBJ2-1
CDR3 protein: CASSRYTGRGSYNEQFF
CDR3 DNA: TGTGCCAGCAGCCGGTACACAGGGAGGGGTTCCTACAATGAGCAGTTCTTC

V gene: TRBV5-1
D gene: TRBD2
clone size: .
J gene: TRBJ2-5
CDR3 protein: CASSRRASGSTETQYF
CDR3 DNA: TGCGCCAGCAGCCGCCGGGCTAGCGGGAGTACAGAGACCCAGTACTTC

V gene: TRBV14
D gene: TRBD2
clone size: .
J gene: TRBJ2-3
CDR3 protein: CASSQSGSIGDTQYF
CDR3 DNA: TGTGCCAGCAGCCAAAGCGGGAGTATCGGAGATACGCAGTATTTT

V gene: TRBV6-6
D gene: .
clone size: medium-sized
J gene: TRBJ2-1
CDR3 protein: CASSFGAYNEQFF
CDR3 DNA: TGTGCCAGCAGTTTCGGGGCATACAATGAGCAGTTCTTC

V gene: TRBV5-1
D gene: .
clone size: once
J gene: TRBJ1-2
CDR3 protein: CASSFRDLDYTF
CDR3 DNA: TGCGCCAGCAGCTTCCGGGACCTGGACTACACCTTC